Listed below are T cell receptor beta chains from one sample, sequenced in a study of T cell responses to AZD1222 COVID-19 vaccine. TCRdb's copy holds only in-frame clones and misses some; the assay was immunoSEQ multiplex PCR. The table has more than 85,000 clones, about 81% seen once. The sequences come from peripheral blood, collected 28 days after the second AZD1222 dose. The receptors were gathered from an adult who received the AZD1222 COVID-19 vaccine. Each CDR3 is given with its conserved first and last residue.

v_gene: TRBV11-2; j_gene: TRBJ1-1; CDR3aa: CASSPSAVSNTEAFF
v_gene: TRBV7-8; j_gene: TRBJ2-5; CDR3aa: CASSLPGGFETQYF
v_gene: TRBV5-1; j_gene: TRBJ2-7; CDR3aa: CASSTRGDRYEQYF
v_gene: TRBV19; j_gene: TRBJ1-5; CDR3aa: CASSETVQPQHF
v_gene: TRBV7-6; j_gene: TRBJ2-3; CDR3aa: CASTDRAGDTQYF
v_gene: TRBV10-1; j_gene: TRBJ2-7; CDR3aa: CASRLPHGTPLEEQYF
v_gene: TRBV19; j_gene: TRBJ1-3; CDR3aa: CATGQGWGNTIYF
v_gene: TRBV7-9; j_gene: TRBJ2-1; CDR3aa: CASQGGFLNEQFF
v_gene: TRBV3-1/TRBV3-2; j_gene: TRBJ1-4; CDR3aa: CASSNRGLNEKLFF
v_gene: TRBV5-4; j_gene: TRBJ2-3; CDR3aa: CASSLRTDTQYF
v_gene: TRBV3-1/TRBV3-2; j_gene: TRBJ2-7; CDR3aa: CASSQDWQGSEQYF
v_gene: TRBV5-1; j_gene: TRBJ1-2; CDR3aa: CASSLEGQGGGYTF
v_gene: TRBV15; j_gene: TRBJ1-5; CDR3aa: CATSRRDSNNQPQHF
v_gene: TRBV3-1/TRBV3-2; j_gene: TRBJ1-1; CDR3aa: CASSQTRTGHGVNTEAFF
v_gene: TRBV6-5; j_gene: TRBJ1-2; CDR3aa: CASSYSTGYGYTF
v_gene: TRBV5-8; j_gene: TRBJ2-3; CDR3aa: CASSTSTRTDTQYF
v_gene: TRBV20-1; j_gene: TRBJ1-1; CDR3aa: CSAPRDAEAFF
v_gene: TRBV24-1; j_gene: TRBJ1-5; CDR3aa: CATSRGGENQPQHF
v_gene: TRBV5-1; j_gene: TRBJ2-1; CDR3aa: CASRSSTSTNEQFF
v_gene: TRBV7-3; j_gene: TRBJ2-1; CDR3aa: CASSPVGLAGGGEQFF
v_gene: TRBV20-1; j_gene: TRBJ1-1; CDR3aa: CSAGQGEAFF
v_gene: TRBV9; j_gene: TRBJ1-2; CDR3aa: CASSVSPKVLPNYGYTF
v_gene: TRBV11-1; j_gene: TRBJ2-3; CDR3aa: CASRPAGLAVTDTQYF
v_gene: TRBV6-5; j_gene: TRBJ1-1; CDR3aa: CASSGYWTEAFF
v_gene: TRBV19; j_gene: TRBJ2-3; CDR3aa: CASSIQGGGTDTQYF
v_gene: TRBV5-1; j_gene: TRBJ2-7; CDR3aa: CASSPGRGVYEQYF
v_gene: TRBV5-1; j_gene: TRBJ2-7; CDR3aa: CASSSLLTSYEQYF
v_gene: TRBV5-1; j_gene: TRBJ2-7; CDR3aa: CASSPVGRGAIGYEQYF
v_gene: TRBV28; j_gene: TRBJ1-1; CDR3aa: CASSLATEAFF
v_gene: TRBV19; j_gene: TRBJ2-1; CDR3aa: CASTSGHSYNEQFF
v_gene: TRBV6-5; j_gene: TRBJ1-2; CDR3aa: CASSSAVNYGYTF